This TCR beta chain emerged from a study of cytomegalovirus exposure and HLA in healthy donors. General observations from the study: Follow-up analysis found HLA locus-dependent TCR association rates, highest for DRB1 and lowest for HLA-C.

Both 60 Vbeta primers and 13 Jbeta primers went into the PCR. TCRdb's table, derived via immunoSEQ multiplex PCR, lists solely in-frame clones and lacks some. This table holds about 150,000 clones, 85% found once. In regard to this clone: Its antigen is unidentified.

V was clipped by 1 base and J by 0 bases, with 10 bases between them. There are 15 residues in the CDR3. Germline-derived CDR1 and CDR2 are SGHAT and FQNNGV. The TCR originated in a woman in her late teens or twenties in good health and CMV-seronegative. The sequencing sample was made of PBMCs. The J gene is TRBJ2-7, the V gene TRBV11-2; no clear D. The CDR3 coding sequence is TGTGCCAGCAGCTTAGTTCTCGACACCTCCTACGAGCAGTACTTC. Protein: CASSLVLDTSYEQYF.